The 21 T cell receptor beta chains given below trace back to one sample, sequenced in a study of blood T cell repertoires in COVID-19. Method: immunoSEQ multiplex PCR; TCRdb's copy keeps in-frame clones and lacks some. Of about 190,000 clones in the sample, about 80% were seen once. Input material: peripheral blood. The receptors were gathered from a man aged 25 to 40 with active or convalescent COVID-19.

This chain links TRBV19 with TRBJ1-5; D is possibly TRBD1 (6 bases). Germline assignment: CDR1 LNHDA and CDR2 SQIVND (reference sequence). Trimming removed 4 bases from V and 3 bases from J, with 16 bases in between. This CDR3 is 16 amino acids long. This chain's CDR3 is CASSTTGFPINQPQHF. The CDR3, as DNA: TGTGCCAGTAGTACCACAGGGTTCCCCATCAATCAGCCCCAGCATTTT.

V gene TRBV27 combines with J gene TRBJ1-5, with D perhaps matching TRBD1 (5 bases). Germline V lookup: CDR1 MNHEY, CDR2 SMNVEV (reference sequence). The CDR3 is 13 amino acids. V lost 6 bases and J lost 6, with 12 bases in between. DNA for the CDR3: TGTGCCAGCAGGCGGGGGTGGGGTCAGCCCCAGCATTTT. Its translation: CASRRGWGQPQHF.

This clone was seen just once. The rearrangement links TRBV2 to TRBJ2-1, with D possibly being TRBD1 (6 bases). Germline V gene lookup returns CDR1 SNHLY and CDR2 FYNNEI. CDR3 length: 13 residues. Trimming left V 9 bases short and J 5 bases short, with 14 bases between. This chain's CDR3 is CASKAGVNNEQFF. The DNA of the CDR3 is TGTGCCAGTAAGGCAGGGGTTAACAATGAGCAGTTCTTC. Using reference TRBV2 and TRBJ2-1 for the parts outside the CDR3, the full variable domain is EPEVTQTPSHQVTQMGQEVILRCVPISNHLYFYWYRQILGQKVEFLVSFYNNEISEKSEIFDDQFSVERPDGSNFTLKIRSTKLEDSAMYFCASKAGVNNEQFFGPGTRLTVL.

The V call is TRBV7-9, the J call TRBJ2-5, with D possibly being TRBD2 (5 bases). This CDR3 is 14 amino acids long. CDR1 and CDR2 from the germline V gene are SEHNR and FQNEAQ (reference sequence). The ends were cut back, 5 bases at V and 5 bases at J, with 15 bases in the middle. Here the CDR3 DNA reads TGTGCCAGCAGCAGAGTCACTAGTCAGGAGACCCAGTACTTC. Amino acids: CASSRVTSQETQYF.

The chain combines TRBV18 with TRBJ1-1; TRBD1 matches at 7 bases. Germline loops: CDR1 KGHSH, CDR2 LQKENI. Trimming removed 3 bases from V and 1 base from J; junction bases left unmatched: 2. The CDR3 spans 14 residues. CDR3 in DNA: TGTGCCAGCTCACCTGGGACAGCGAACACTGAAGCTTTCTTT. Protein: CASSPGTANTEAFF.

The chain carries TRBV7-6 and TRBJ2-7; D gene uncertain. The CDR3 runs to 13 residues. With 4 bases removed from V and 0 bases from J, the gap between germline ends came to 7 bases. CDR1 is SGHVS, CDR2 FNYEAQ, per germline. CDR3 amino acids: CASSSRPSYEQYV. The CDR3 nucleotides read TGTGCCAGCAGCTCTAGACCCTCCTACGAGCAGTACGTC.

This clone has more than one count but fewer than ten. The gene calls are TRBV5-5 and TRBJ2-7, with D maybe TRBD1 (5 bases). V gave up 0 bases and J gave up 2 bases, with 12 bases separating them. CDR1 and CDR2 from the germline V gene are SGHKS and YYEKEE (reference sequence). The CDR3 extends over 15 amino acids. CDR3 nucleotides: TGTGCCAGCAGCTTGGCGGCAGGGTTACCCTACGAGCAGTACTTC. Protein: CASSLAAGLPYEQYF.

The rearrangement uses TRBV2 and TRBJ1-2; TRBD1 might be the D (5 bases). V was pared by 8 bases and J by 0 bases, with 13 bases between. The CDR3 consists of 14 residues. CDR1 and CDR2 (germline): SNHLY, FYNNEI. The CDR3 spells CASRQSSSNYGYTF. CDR3 in DNA: TGTGCCAGCCGACAGAGTAGTTCTAACTATGGCTACACCTTC.

This chain joins TRBV13 and TRBJ2-4; a possible D gene is TRBD1 (6 bases). Between the trimmed V and J ends, which lost 8 bases and 15 bases, there was a span of 14 bases. CDR1 is PRHDT, CDR2 FYEKMQ, per germline (reference sequence). The CDR3 runs 10 residues. The CDR3 region is CASVQGGPYF. As DNA, the CDR3 is TGTGCCAGCGTCCAAGGGGGTCCGTACTTC.

This clone was picked up a small number of times. This chain links TRBV9 with TRBJ1-2; 7 bases are shared with TRBD1. V gave up 2 bases and J gave up 3 bases; unmatched junction bases: 7. Germline V gene sequence: CDR1 SGDLS, CDR2 YYNGEE. The length of the CDR3 is 15 residues. Here the CDR3 DNA reads TGTGCCAGCAGCGTCACTAACAGGGGTGACTATGGCTACACCTTC. Residues: CASSVTNRGDYGYTF. Full variable domain (remainder filled in from reference TRBV9 and TRBJ1-2): DSGVTQTPKHLITATGQRVTLRCSPRSGDLSVYWYQQSLDQGLQFLIQYYNGEERAKGNILERFSAQQFPDLHSELNLSSLELGDSALYFCASSVTNRGDYGYTFGSGTRLTVV.

The chain uses TRBV4-2 and TRBJ2-5; 7 bases map to TRBD1. CDR3 length equals 12 residues. The trim removed 4 bases at V and 4 bases at J, leaving 0 bases unmatched. The germline V gene has CDR1 LGHNA and CDR2 YNFKEQ. This CDR3 reads CASSRQGETQYF. CDR3 DNA: TGTGCCAGCAGCCGACAGGGAGAGACCCAGTACTTC.

This clone showed up just once. The chain couples TRBV27 to TRBJ2-1; 11 bases line up with TRBD2. The CDR3 totals 16 residues. The V gene end was trimmed by 5 bases and the J gene end by 6 bases; junction bases not matched to a gene: 9. Per germline, CDR1 MNHEY and CDR2 SMNVEV (reference sequence). Here the CDR3 reads CASSPYSGGAFNEQFF. CDR3 nucleotides: TGTGCCAGCAGTCCCTATAGCGGGGGGGCCTTCAATGAGCAGTTCTTC.

The chain uses TRBV6-5 and TRBJ1-5; TRBD1 matches at 8 bases. V was pared by 6 bases and J by 6 bases, with 10 bases of the junction left unmatched. From germline, CDR1 is MNHEY and CDR2 SVGAGI. The CDR3 contains 15 residues. In DNA, the CDR3 is TGTGCCAGCAGCCAAGGACAGGGCACGGTTCAGCCCCAGCATTTT. Translated, it gives CASSQGQGTVQPQHF.

This chain joins TRBV5-1 and TRBJ2-3, with D perhaps TRBD2 (6 bases). The germline CDR1 and CDR2 sequences are SGHRS and YFSETQ. CDR3 size: 13 residues. Trimming took 6 bases from V and 4 from J, leaving 12 bases between them. CDR3 DNA sequence: TGCGCCAGCACGCTGGACTATCCAGATACGCAGTATTTT. This translates into CASTLDYPDTQYF.

V is TRBV7-9 and J is TRBJ2-5; TRBD1 matches 8 bases. This CDR3 has 15 amino acids. Unmatched junction bases numbered 7, after V lost 5 bases and J lost 2 bases. Germline CDR1 and CDR2: SEHNR and FQNEAQ (reference sequence). CDR3 in amino acids: CASSRQGAIQETQYF. The DNA of the CDR3 is TGTGCCAGCAGCCGTCAGGGGGCGATTCAAGAGACCCAGTACTTC.

This sequence joins TRBV7-9 and TRBJ1-1, with 9 bases identical to TRBD1. The CDR3 consists of 17 residues. J gave up 0 bases and V 5 bases, and 10 bases lay outside the gene matches. The germline CDR1 and CDR2 sequences are SEHNR and FQNEAQ (reference sequence). The CDR3 DNA reads TGTGCCAGCAGCGGCGACCGGGACAGGGCCATGAACACTGAAGCTTTCTTT. This sequence encodes CASSGDRDRAMNTEAFF.

This sequence joins TRBV4-1 and TRBJ1-2; weak D call: TRBD1 (6 bases). The CDR3 contains 14 residues. Germline CDR1 and CDR2: MGHRA and YSYEKL. Trimming left V 3 bases short and J 9 bases short, with 17 bases between. CDR3 region: CASSHFPSGDSYTF. CDR3 DNA sequence: TGCGCCAGCAGCCATTTCCCGTCCGGGGACAGCTACACCTTC.

The V and J genes are TRBV28 and TRBJ1-3, with 7 bases that match TRBD1. Germline V gene data show CDR1 as MDHEN and CDR2 as SYDVKM. CDR3 length: 15 residues. The V segment lost 6 bases and the J segment 1 base; nucleotides outside the gene matches: 6. The DNA for the CDR3 is TGTGCCAGCAGGGGACAGACTAGATCTGGAAACACCATATATTTT. Translated, it gives CASRGQTRSGNTIYF.

This clone showed up just a few times. V and J are TRBV25-1 and TRBJ1-4, with TRBD1 as a possible D gene (5 bases). Trimming shortened V by 7 bases and J by 8 bases, and 17 bases separated the two germline ends. CDR3 length: 14 residues. In germline, CDR1 is MGHDK, CDR2 SYGVNS. The CDR3 coding sequence is TGTGCCAGCATCATCAGGGACCGGGGGGAAAAACTGTTTTTT. It codes for CASIIRDRGEKLFF.

The genes are TRBV7-3 and TRBJ2-1, with 11 bases matching TRBD2. The CDR3 has 16 residues. The germline gives CDR1 SGHTA, CDR2 FQGTGA. V gave up 5 bases and J gave up 9 bases; unmatched junction bases: 12. CDR3 loop: CASSQGIAGGLSEQFF. CDR3 nucleotide sequence: TGTGCCAGCAGCCAAGGAATAGCGGGGGGGCTAAGTGAGCAGTTCTTC.

The chain is built from TRBV7-9 and TRBJ1-6, with 7 bases lining up with TRBD1. V gave up 5 bases and J gave up 4 bases; unmatched junction bases: 5. This CDR3 is built from 15 residues. Germline CDR1 and CDR2: SEHNR and FQNEAQ (reference sequence). This CDR3 reads CASSAQGQYNSPLHF. CDR3 in DNA: TGTGCCAGCAGCGCCCAGGGACAGTATAATTCACCCCTCCACTTT.